This record looks at one T cell receptor (beta chain) sequence and its context. Its matching antigen is unknown. Repeated repertoire sampling spanned the course of chemoradiotherapy. Here immunoSEQ multiplex PCR was the method, and the copy in TCRdb shows in-frame clones only, minus some. The sample consists of some 14,000 clones, over 85% of them appearing once. These data belong to a study of chemoradiotherapy in HPV16-positive cancers. Study-level background: A couple of HPV16-positive patients' cells yielded candidate HPV-specific clones and common motifs.

Study results and limitations: Candidate HPV-specific clones and E7-related TCR motifs grew in tumor during treatment. Only a couple of HPV16-positive patients supplied the functional HPV-specificity definition.

The source was tumor tissue, collected from a patient who underwent chemoradiotherapy. The TCR comes from a human donor with HPV-associated anogenital cancer.

The CDR3 is CASSIGGRYYEQYF. CDR3 sequence (DNA): TGTGCCAGTAGTATTGGGGGACGTTACTACGAGCAGTACTTC. The V call is TRBV19, the J call TRBJ2-7; D possibly matches TRBD1 or TRBD2 (5 bases each). Germline V gene sequence: CDR1 LNHDA, CDR2 SQIVND (reference sequence). Trimming took off 3 bases at V and 3 bases at J, with 12 bases between the two ends. This CDR3 is built from 14 residues.